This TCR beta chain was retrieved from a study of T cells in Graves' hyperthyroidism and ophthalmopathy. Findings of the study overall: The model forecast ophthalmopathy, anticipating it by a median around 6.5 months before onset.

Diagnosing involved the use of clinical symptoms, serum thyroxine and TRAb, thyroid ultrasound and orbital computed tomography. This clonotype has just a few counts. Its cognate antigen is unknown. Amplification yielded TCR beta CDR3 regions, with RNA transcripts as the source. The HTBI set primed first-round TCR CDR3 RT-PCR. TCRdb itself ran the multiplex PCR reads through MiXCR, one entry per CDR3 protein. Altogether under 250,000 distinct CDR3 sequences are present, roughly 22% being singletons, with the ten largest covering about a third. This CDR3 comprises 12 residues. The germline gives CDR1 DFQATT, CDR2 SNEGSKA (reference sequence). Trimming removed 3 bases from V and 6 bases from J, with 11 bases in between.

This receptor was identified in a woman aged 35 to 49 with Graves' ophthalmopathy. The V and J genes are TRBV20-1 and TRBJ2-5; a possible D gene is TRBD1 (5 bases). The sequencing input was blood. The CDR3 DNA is TGCAGTGCTAGGCAGGGTGGACAGACCCAGTACTTC. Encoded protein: CSARQGGQTQYF.